These 7 T cell receptor beta chains were all obtained from the same sample, sequenced in a study of cytomegalovirus exposure and HLA in healthy donors. 13 Jbeta primers and 60 Vbeta primers were used for the PCR. The assay was immunoSEQ multiplex PCR, and TCRdb's table has in-frame clones only and misses some. Of fewer than 200,000 clones in the sample, approximately 80% were seen once. Sequenced input: PBMCs. The receptors stem from a female donor in good health and CMV-seronegative.

The rearrangement joins TRBV28 to TRBJ2-1; a possible D gene is TRBD1 (6 bases). Between the trimmed V and J ends, which lost 6 bases and 6 bases, there was a span of 15 bases. Germline V gives CDR1 MDHEN, CDR2 SYDVKM. The CDR3 length is 14 residues. The CDR3 spells CASSPTGLGNEQFF. CDR3 bases: TGTGCCAGCAGCCCAACAGGGTTAGGCAATGAGCAGTTCTTC.

The chain links TRBV6-1 to TRBJ2-1, with D uncertain. The CDR3 runs to 14 residues. V was clipped by 1 base and J by 9 bases, with 13 bases between them. From germline, CDR1 is MNHNS and CDR2 SASEGT. CDR3 sequence reads: CASSEVDRLREQFF. The CDR3, as DNA: TGTGCCAGCAGTGAAGTCGATAGACTGCGTGAGCAGTTCTTC.

The V call is TRBV20-1, the J call TRBJ2-5; D gene uncertain. V lost 6 bases to trimming and J lost 5 bases, with 10 bases between them. The CDR3 sequence is 11 residues long. Germline V gene data show CDR1 as DFQATT and CDR2 as SNEGSKA (reference sequence). CDR3 bases: TGCAGTGCCCCCCGAGAGGAGACCCAGTACTTC. It encodes CSAPREETQYF.

The V call is TRBV4-1, the J call TRBJ2-3; 13 positions agree with TRBD2. CDR1 is MGHRA and CDR2 is YSYEKL in the germline V gene. This CDR3 is 16 amino acids long. V trimming: 4 bases; J trimming: 6 bases; junction bases outside the gene matches: 7. The CDR3 DNA sequence: TGCGCCAGCAGCCTAACTAGCGGGGGGGGGCGGGATACGCAGTATTTT. It specifies CASSLTSGGGRDTQYF.

The V call is TRBV5-1, the J call TRBJ1-2; TRBD1 aligns across 8 bases. Trimming at V came to 4 bases and at J to 6 bases, leaving 11 bases not matched to a gene. CDR3 length: 15 residues. Germline assignment: CDR1 SGHRS and CDR2 YFSETQ. This CDR3 is CASSPDRAPADGYTF. In nucleotides, the CDR3 is TGCGCCAGCAGCCCGGACAGGGCCCCGGCGGATGGCTACACCTTC.

This clone showed up just once. This chain uses TRBV28 with TRBJ1-1; TRBD1 might be the D (5 bases). Germline-derived CDR1 and CDR2 are MDHEN and SYDVKM. This CDR3 is 15 amino acids long. Trimming took off 6 bases at V and 3 bases at J, with 17 bases between the two ends. In DNA, the CDR3 is TGTGCCAGCAGACCTACGACAGTATTGGACACTGAAGCTTTCTTT. Protein: CASRPTTVLDTEAFF.

This chain joins TRBV4-2 and TRBJ2-5, with TRBD2 matching 12 bases. V gave up 1 base and J gave up 2 bases; unmatched junction bases: 2. Germline V lookup: CDR1 LGHNA, CDR2 YNFKEQ. The CDR3 extends over 16 amino acids. CDR3 DNA: TGTGCCAGCAGCCAAGCCGGGACTAGCGGGCAAGAGACCCAGTACTTC. Its protein is CASSQAGTSGQETQYF.